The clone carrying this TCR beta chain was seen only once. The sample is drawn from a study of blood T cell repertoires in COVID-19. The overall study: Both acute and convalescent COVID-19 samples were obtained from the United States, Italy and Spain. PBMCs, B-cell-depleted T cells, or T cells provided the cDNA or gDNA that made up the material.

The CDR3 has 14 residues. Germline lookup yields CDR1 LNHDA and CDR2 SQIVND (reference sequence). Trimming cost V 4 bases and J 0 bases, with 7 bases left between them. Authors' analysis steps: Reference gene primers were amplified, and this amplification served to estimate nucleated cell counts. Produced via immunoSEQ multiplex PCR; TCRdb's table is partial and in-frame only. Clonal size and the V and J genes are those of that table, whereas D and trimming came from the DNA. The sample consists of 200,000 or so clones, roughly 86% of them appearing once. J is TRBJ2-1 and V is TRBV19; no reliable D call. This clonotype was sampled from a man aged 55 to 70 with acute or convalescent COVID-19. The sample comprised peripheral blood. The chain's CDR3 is CASSSTDSYNEQFF. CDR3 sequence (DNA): TGTGCCAGTAGTAGTACAGACTCCTACAATGAGCAGTTCTTC.